This T cell receptor (beta chain) is from a study of T cell changes during pregnancy in multiple sclerosis. V was cut by 6 bases and J by 7 bases, with 16 bases left in between. The germline gives CDR1 KGHSH, CDR2 LQKENI. CDR3 length: 13 amino acids. Produced via immunoSEQ multiplex PCR; TCRdb's table is partial and in-frame only. The sample records about 110,000 clones, under 95% being singletons. The input for sequencing was peripheral blood, taken after pregnancy. The V call is TRBV18, the J call TRBJ2-7; tentatively, D is TRBD2 (5 bases). The TCR sequence derives from a female donor with multiple sclerosis, enrolled in a pregnancy study. The CDR3 sequence is CASSLDGGGEQYF. The CDR3 DNA reads as TGTGCCAGCTCTCTGGACGGAGGCGGGGAGCAGTACTTC.